Listed below are T cell receptor beta chains from one sample, sequenced in a study of T-cell memory formation after mild COVID-19. MiXCR was run by TCRdb on the 5' RACE reads, yielding one entry per CDR3 protein. The table has roughly 600,000 distinct CDR3 sequences, around 17% seen once. Specimen: PBMCs or a T cell subset sorted from them (not recorded which). These receptors were taken from an adult woman who had mild COVID-19 (a few samples of this study predate the infection). Cell type and time point are not known. CDR3s include the opening cysteine and the closing phenylalanine or tryptophan. The order of the fields is CDR3 length, clone size, J gene, D gene, V gene, CDR3 protein, CDR3 DNA. D genes are given only for firm matches. Clone size is shown for a subset of rows, as once, few, many or a class of expanded clone.

len: 13; abundance: few; j_gene: TRBJ2-2; d_gene: .; v_gene: TRBV4-1; CDR3aa: CASSQREPGELFF; CDR3nt: TGCGCCAGCAGCCAACGGGAGCCCGGGGAGCTGTTTTTT
len: 14; abundance: few; j_gene: TRBJ2-7; d_gene: TRBD1; v_gene: TRBV18; CDR3aa: CASSRDRSSYEQYF; CDR3nt: TGTGCCAGCTCACGGGACAGGAGCTCCTACGAGCAGTACTTC
len: 16; abundance: .; j_gene: TRBJ1-1; d_gene: .; v_gene: TRBV7-9; CDR3aa: CASSLGFLAGNTEAFF; CDR3nt: TGTGCCAGCAGCTTAGGTTTTTTAGCTGGGAACACTGAAGCTTTCTTT
len: 14; abundance: .; j_gene: TRBJ1-2; d_gene: TRBD1; v_gene: TRBV4-3; CDR3aa: CASSRQGTNYGYTF; CDR3nt: TGCGCCAGCAGCCGACAGGGGACTAACTATGGCTACACCTTC
len: 14; abundance: .; j_gene: TRBJ2-7; d_gene: TRBD2; v_gene: TRBV5-1; CDR3aa: CASSWGGEAYEQYF; CDR3nt: TGCGCCAGCAGCTGGGGGGGGGAGGCCTACGAGCAGTACTTC
len: 17; abundance: few; j_gene: TRBJ2-7; d_gene: TRBD2; v_gene: TRBV7-2; CDR3aa: CASSLATRAGSSYEQYF; CDR3nt: TGTGCCAGCAGCTTAGCTACTCGAGCGGGGTCCTCCTACGAGCAGTACTTC
len: 14; abundance: .; j_gene: TRBJ1-1; d_gene: .; v_gene: TRBV28; CDR3aa: CASSPIGVNTEAFF; CDR3nt: TGTGCCAGCAGCCCTATCGGGGTGAACACTGAAGCTTTCTTT
len: 16; abundance: few; j_gene: TRBJ2-7; d_gene: TRBD1; v_gene: TRBV12-3/TRBV12-4; CDR3aa: CASTPTGTGVPHEQYF; CDR3nt: TGTGCCAGCACCCCCACCGGGACAGGGGTTCCCCACGAGCAGTACTTC
len: 14; abundance: .; j_gene: TRBJ2-4; d_gene: .; v_gene: TRBV7-9; CDR3aa: CASSLEVRGGPQYF; CDR3nt: TGTGCCAGCAGCTTAGAAGTTAGGGGGGGCCCTCAGTACTTC
len: 13; abundance: .; j_gene: TRBJ2-7; d_gene: .; v_gene: TRBV12-3/TRBV12-4; CDR3aa: CASSPDTSYEQYF; CDR3nt: TGTGCCAGCAGTCCGGACACCTCCTACGAGCAGTACTTC
len: 14; abundance: .; j_gene: TRBJ1-2; d_gene: TRBD1; v_gene: TRBV7-9; CDR3aa: CATTGGQGNWGYTF; CDR3nt: TGTGCCACGACCGGGGGACAGGGAAATTGGGGCTACACCTTC
len: 13; abundance: few; j_gene: TRBJ2-3; d_gene: .; v_gene: TRBV24-1; CDR3aa: CATSDRLVNTQYF; CDR3nt: TGTGCCACCAGTGACAGACTAGTGAATACGCAGTATTTT
len: 14; abundance: .; j_gene: TRBJ2-1; d_gene: .; v_gene: TRBV6-5; CDR3aa: CASSDTRLGNEQFF; CDR3nt: TGTGCCAGCAGTGACACCAGATTGGGCAATGAGCAGTTCTTC
len: 15; abundance: few; j_gene: TRBJ2-3; d_gene: TRBD2; v_gene: TRBV18; CDR3aa: CASSLGLAGEDTQYF; CDR3nt: TGTGCCAGCTCACTCGGACTAGCGGGAGAGGATACGCAGTATTTT
len: 14; abundance: few; j_gene: TRBJ2-1; d_gene: .; v_gene: TRBV2; CDR3aa: CATYRDFSYNEQFF; CDR3nt: TGTGCCACCTACCGGGACTTCTCCTACAATGAGCAGTTCTTC
len: 15; abundance: once; j_gene: TRBJ1-3; d_gene: .; v_gene: TRBV5-1; CDR3aa: CASSLSATTGNTIYF; CDR3nt: TGCGCCAGCAGCTTGTCGGCGACAACGGGAAACACCATATATTTT
len: 17; abundance: few; j_gene: TRBJ2-7; d_gene: TRBD2; v_gene: TRBV7-2; CDR3aa: CASSLGLAGTLFYEQYF; CDR3nt: TGTGCCAGCAGCTTAGGACTAGCGGGAACGTTATTCTACGAGCAGTACTTC
len: 17; abundance: few; j_gene: TRBJ2-7; d_gene: TRBD1; v_gene: TRBV12-3/TRBV12-4; CDR3aa: CASSLSRRDRDTYEQYF; CDR3nt: TGTGCCAGCAGTTTGAGTCGGCGGGACAGGGATACCTACGAGCAGTACTTC
len: 13; abundance: .; j_gene: TRBJ2-1; d_gene: .; v_gene: TRBV7-2; CDR3aa: CASTLGLRSEQFF; CDR3nt: TGTGCCAGCACCTTAGGGTTGAGGTCTGAGCAGTTCTTC
len: 16; abundance: few; j_gene: TRBJ2-1; d_gene: TRBD2; v_gene: TRBV9; CDR3aa: CASSVPSGGNYNEQFF; CDR3nt: TGTGCCAGCAGCGTCCCAAGCGGGGGAAACTACAATGAGCAGTTCTTC
len: 17; abundance: .; j_gene: TRBJ1-1; d_gene: TRBD1; v_gene: TRBV18; CDR3aa: CASSPLPQGAGKTEAFF; CDR3nt: TGTGCCAGCTCACCACTGCCCCAGGGGGCAGGAAAAACTGAAGCTTTCTTT
len: 15; abundance: few; j_gene: TRBJ2-1; d_gene: .; v_gene: TRBV7-9; CDR3aa: CASSSSGANWNEQFF; CDR3nt: TGTGCCAGCAGCTCGAGTGGGGCCAATTGGAATGAGCAGTTCTTC
len: 15; abundance: .; j_gene: TRBJ1-3; d_gene: .; v_gene: TRBV9; CDR3aa: CASSARDGAGNTIYF; CDR3nt: TGTGCCAGCAGCGCCCGGGACGGAGCTGGAAACACCATATATTTT
len: 16; abundance: few; j_gene: TRBJ2-3; d_gene: .; v_gene: TRBV9; CDR3aa: CASSVAPGATTDTQYF; CDR3nt: TGTGCCAGCAGCGTAGCTCCGGGGGCTACCACAGATACGCAGTATTTT
len: 16; abundance: .; j_gene: TRBJ2-2; d_gene: TRBD1; v_gene: TRBV2; CDR3aa: CASSVEGGSRTGELFF; CDR3nt: TGTGCCAGCAGTGTAGAAGGGGGCAGTCGCACCGGGGAGCTGTTTTTT
len: 15; abundance: .; j_gene: TRBJ2-7; d_gene: TRBD2; v_gene: TRBV4-1; CDR3aa: CASRPTAGGSYEQYF; CDR3nt: TGCGCCAGCAGACCTACAGCGGGGGGATCCTACGAGCAGTACTTC
len: 14; abundance: few; j_gene: TRBJ1-4; d_gene: .; v_gene: TRBV5-5; CDR3aa: CASSLASGYEKLFF; CDR3nt: TGTGCCAGCAGCTTGGCCTCGGGTTATGAAAAACTGTTTTTT